The present TCR beta chain was sequenced within a study of control samples from healthy donors and cancer patients. The length of the CDR3 is 17 residues. CDR1 and CDR2 (germline): LNHDA, SQIVND (reference sequence). The V gene end was trimmed by 1 base and the J gene end by 3 bases; junction bases not matched to a gene: 7. Using immunoSEQ multiplex PCR, the repertoire was profiled, and TCRdb retains in-frame clones only, with some absent. This table has 100,000 to 150,000 clones, roughly 90% appearing once. The specimen was blood. The chain couples TRBV19 to TRBJ2-7; TRBD2 matches at 12 bases. This clonotype was sampled from a man between 18 and 29 years old in good health. This CDR3 is CASSIVLAGGPGYEQYF. The CDR3 nucleotides are TGTGCCAGTAGTATAGTACTAGCGGGGGGCCCGGGCTACGAGCAGTACTTC. Full variable domain (outside the CDR3, taken from reference TRBV19 and TRBJ2-7): DGGITQSPKYLFRKEGQNVTLSCEQNLNHDAMYWYRQDPGQGLRLIYYSQIVNDFQKGDIAEGYSVSREKKESFPLTVTSAQKNPTAFYLCASSIVLAGGPGYEQYFGPGTRLTVT.